This T cell receptor (beta chain) was retrieved from a study of OX40 agonist ivuxolimab in advanced cancers. Turning to the overall study: The costimulatory receptor OX40 (CD134) was targeted by ivuxolimab, a fully human IgG2 agonistic monoclonal antibody. Intravenous ivuxolimab was administered to patients every 2 weeks at six dose levels: 0.01, 0.1, 0.3, 1.5, 3 and 10 mg/kg. Of the 50 to 55 dose-escalation patients, hepatocellular carcinoma was present in approximately 20, melanoma in some 15, renal cell carcinoma in 9 and head and neck cancer in 9. The dose-escalation cohort was about 83% male with a mean age of roughly 62 years, ranging from 23 to 79. Prior anti-PD-1, anti-PD-L1 or anti-CTLA-4 therapy was permitted, and 40% of dose-escalation patients had received checkpoint inhibitors. Partial responses occurred in three dose-escalation patients, of whom one had hepatocellular carcinoma and two had cutaneous melanoma. Peripheral TCRbeta sequencing was intended to test whether TCR sequence diversity was altered and clonal T-cell expansion was caused by ivuxolimab. The paper describes the monotherapy dose-escalation part (N ≈ 52 patients) of the phase I trial of ivuxolimab. The paper's findings and limits, for the study overall: Low levels of normalized T-cell clonal expansion were also shown by some nonresponding patients. After ivuxolimab, CD8+ T cells had more expanded clones than CD4+ T cells on average. Antigen specificity was not determined for the clonally expanded peripheral T cells. Clonal expansion of both CD4+ and CD8+ blood T cells was observed from baseline to week 6 at doses 0.1 to 3.0 mg/kg. In partial responders in the 0.1-3.0 mg/kg groups, normalized peripheral clonal expansion was found to be among the lowest, especially among CD8+ T cells.

To sequence the TCRbeta CDR3 region, genomic DNA was isolated from the sorted cells. TCRbeta CDR3 regions were sequenced using the immunoSEQ Assay. TCRdb retrieved this table from immuneACCESS and kept in-frame rearrangements only. Not all clones are present; in checked studies, unresolved V genes account for under half, and no reason is known for the remainder. A total of approximately 60,000 clones appear in this sample, almost 90% of them only once. The ten largest clones capture just under 7% of the sample. The trial excluded patients who had a history of autoimmune disease or who were on systemic immunosuppression. Peripheral blood for TCR sequencing was collected from all dose cohorts at baseline, on cycle 4 day 1, and on cycle 7 day 1. Samples were obtained from an open-label, multicenter, first-in-human phase I dose-escalation trial of ivuxolimab. The trial enrolled adults with locally advanced or metastatic head and neck squamous cell, hepatocellular, melanoma or renal cell carcinoma. Before TCR sequencing, CD4+ T cells and CD8+ T cells from peripheral blood were sorted into separate populations.

Per the germline V gene (reference sequence), SGHNT is the CDR1 and YYREEE is the CDR2. Measured from the cysteine to the phenylalanine, the CDR3 is 14 residues long. Only the CDR3 DNA stays, 42 bases, in frame from base 1. The germline V end is reduced by 4 bases and the J end by 3 bases; junction bases left unmatched: 5. On this clone itself: The antigen this receptor binds is unknown. No qualities accompany the bases; no much larger clone lies one base away.

The sample consisted of CD4+ or CD8+ T cells sorted from blood, taken in a trial of the OX40 agonist ivuxolimab. The TCR originated in an adult with an advanced solid tumor such as melanoma, head and neck, liver or kidney cancer. The V and J genes are TRBV5-4 and TRBJ2-7; the central 9 bases match TRBD2. Here the CDR3 is given as CASSRTSADYEQYF. The DNA reads TGTGCCAGCAGCCGGACTAGCGCCGACTACGAGCAGTACTTC.